This T cell receptor beta chain was sequenced in a study of T cell responses to AZD1222 COVID-19 vaccine. Study-wide results and limits: Baseline antibody screening turned up just 6 or 7 seropositive AZD1222 recipients.

Produced via immunoSEQ multiplex PCR; TCRdb's table is partial and in-frame only. The profile shows tens of thousands of clones, 90% of them singletons. Germline V gene lookup returns CDR1 SGHTA and CDR2 FQGNSA. V was shortened by 5 bases and J by 8 bases, with 12 bases between the two germline ends. The CDR3 extends over 12 amino acids. Remarks on this clone: Its antigen remains unidentified.

The material was peripheral blood, obtained 28 days after the second AZD1222 dose. The chain carries TRBV7-2 and TRBJ1-2; D gene unclear. This TCR came from an adult who received the AZD1222 COVID-19 vaccine. This CDR3 reads CASSPDKGGYTF. The CDR3 DNA reads as TGTGCCAGCAGCCCAGACAAAGGCGGCTACACCTTC.